This T cell receptor (beta chain) was sequenced in a study of CD8+ T cells in alopecia areata. Trimming took 0 bases from V and 0 from J, leaving 8 bases between them. CDR3 length: 15 residues. In germline, CDR1 is KGHSH, CDR2 LQKENI. Sorting of PBMCs yielded the CD4+ and CD8+ T cells. Study-wide findings and caveats: Scalp sample sequencing also detects resident alphabeta T cells of normal skin. Possibly because of HLA-related factors, TCR sharing was less clear across patients than in mice. Clonality in lesional scalp, especially alopecia totalis/universalis, exceeded that of normal scalp.

As concerns this clone: The antigen is undetermined.

cDNA serving as the sequencing template came from extracted, reverse transcribed RNA. Data came from immunoSEQ multiplex PCR; TCRdb stores just in-frame clones and leaves some out. The sample records about 140,000 clones, 55% being singletons. Sequenced input: CD4+ T cells sorted from blood. The chain joins TRBV18 to TRBJ1-1; D is unclear. The sequence was obtained from a human donor in good health. In DNA, the CDR3 is TGTGCCAGCTCACCACCCAGCCGTATGAACACTGAAGCTTTCTTT. This translates into CASSPPSRMNTEAFF.